This TCR beta chain was profiled in a study of T cells in tumors after PD-1 blockade. Study-level information: Prior checkpoint blockade, systemic immunosuppressant use, or anti-cancer therapy within 4 weeks excluded patients. Tumor samples yielded approximately 20-fold more depth than single-cell TCR sequencing.

Measured with immunoSEQ multiplex PCR; TCRdb has only the in-frame clones, and not every one. Of approximately 11,000 clones in the sample, approximately 65% were seen once. Tumor or blood genomic DNA was sequenced, with inputs of about 550 ng to 6,004 ng. This sequence was found in a human donor with basal cell carcinoma. The sequencing used tumor tissue, collected after anti-PD-1 treatment.

CDR3 in DNA: TGTGCCAGCAGCTCTGGGAATCAGCCCCAGCATTTT. It specifies CASSSGNQPQHF. The chain carries TRBV5-6 and TRBJ1-5; D is unclear. The CDR3 is 12 residues long. V was shortened by 3 bases and J by 4 bases, with 5 bases between the two germline ends. The germline CDR1 and CDR2 sequences are SGHDT and YYEEEE.